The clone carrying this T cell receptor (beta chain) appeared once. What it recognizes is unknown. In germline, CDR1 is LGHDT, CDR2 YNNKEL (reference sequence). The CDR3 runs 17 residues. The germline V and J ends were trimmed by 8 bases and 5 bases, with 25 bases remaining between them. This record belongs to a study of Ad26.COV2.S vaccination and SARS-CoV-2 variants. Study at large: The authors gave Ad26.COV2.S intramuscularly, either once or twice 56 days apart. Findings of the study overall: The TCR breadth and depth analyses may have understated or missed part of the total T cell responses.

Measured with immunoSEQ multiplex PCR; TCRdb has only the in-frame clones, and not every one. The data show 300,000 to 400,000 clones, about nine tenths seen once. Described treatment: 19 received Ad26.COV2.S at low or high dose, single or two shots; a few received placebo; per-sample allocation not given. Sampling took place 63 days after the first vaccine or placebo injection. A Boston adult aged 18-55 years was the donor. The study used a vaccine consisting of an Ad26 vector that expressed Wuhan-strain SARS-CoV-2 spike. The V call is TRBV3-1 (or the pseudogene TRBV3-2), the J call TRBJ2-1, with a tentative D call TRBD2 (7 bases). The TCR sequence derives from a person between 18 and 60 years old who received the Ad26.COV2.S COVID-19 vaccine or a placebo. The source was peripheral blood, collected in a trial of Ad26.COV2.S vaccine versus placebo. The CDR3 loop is CASEGGGAGTRNNEQFF. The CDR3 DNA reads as TGTGCCAGCGAGGGGGGGGGAGCCGGGACAAGAAACAATGAGCAGTTCTTC.